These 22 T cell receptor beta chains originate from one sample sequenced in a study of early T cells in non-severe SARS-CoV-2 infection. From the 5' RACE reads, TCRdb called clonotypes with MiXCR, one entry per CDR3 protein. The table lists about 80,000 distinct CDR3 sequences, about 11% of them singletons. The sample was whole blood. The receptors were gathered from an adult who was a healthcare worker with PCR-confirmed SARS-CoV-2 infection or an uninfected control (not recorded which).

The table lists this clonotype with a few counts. CDR3 nucleotides: TGTGCCAGCAGCCCCTGGGGAGAGACCCAGTACTTC. It translates to CASSPWGETQYF. The chain carries TRBV12-3 or TRBV12-4 and TRBJ2-5; D gene uncertain. Trimming removed 6 bases from V and 4 bases from J, with 9 bases in between. This CDR3 is built from 12 residues.

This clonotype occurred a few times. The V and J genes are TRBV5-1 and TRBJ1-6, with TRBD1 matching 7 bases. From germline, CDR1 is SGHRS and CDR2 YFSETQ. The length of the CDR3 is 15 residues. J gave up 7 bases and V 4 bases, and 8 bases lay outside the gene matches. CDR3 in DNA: TGCGCCAGCAGCCCACAGGGGCTGGGGAATTCACCCCTCCACTTT. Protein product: CASSPQGLGNSPLHF.

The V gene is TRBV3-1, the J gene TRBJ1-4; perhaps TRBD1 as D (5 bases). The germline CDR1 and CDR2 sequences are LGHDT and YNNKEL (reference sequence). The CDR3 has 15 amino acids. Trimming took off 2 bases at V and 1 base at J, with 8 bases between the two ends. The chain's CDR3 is CASSQYRKTNEKLFF. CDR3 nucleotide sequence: TGTGCCAGCAGCCAATACAGGAAAACTAATGAAAAACTGTTTTTT.

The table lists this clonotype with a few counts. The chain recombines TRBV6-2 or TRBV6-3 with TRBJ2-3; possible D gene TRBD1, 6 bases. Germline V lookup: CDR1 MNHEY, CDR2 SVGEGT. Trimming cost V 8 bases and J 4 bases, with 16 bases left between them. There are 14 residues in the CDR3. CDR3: CASGRVGAPDTQYF. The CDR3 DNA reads TGTGCCAGCGGGAGAGTGGGGGCCCCAGATACGCAGTATTTT.

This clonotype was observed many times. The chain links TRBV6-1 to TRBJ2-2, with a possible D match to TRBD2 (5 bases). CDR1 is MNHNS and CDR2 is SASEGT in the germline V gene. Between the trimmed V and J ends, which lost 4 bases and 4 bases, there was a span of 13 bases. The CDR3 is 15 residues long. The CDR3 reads CASSVVRGVTGELFF. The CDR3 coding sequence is TGTGCCAGCAGTGTGGTCCGGGGAGTCACCGGGGAGCTGTTTTTT.

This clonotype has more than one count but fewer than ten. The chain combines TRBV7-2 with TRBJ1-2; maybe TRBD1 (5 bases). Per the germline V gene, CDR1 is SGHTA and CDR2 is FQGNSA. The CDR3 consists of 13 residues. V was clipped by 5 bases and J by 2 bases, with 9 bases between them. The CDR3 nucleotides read TGTGCCAGCAGCCTTAGGGACAACTATGGCTACACCTTC. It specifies CASSLRDNYGYTF. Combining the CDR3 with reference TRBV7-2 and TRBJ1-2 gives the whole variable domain GAGVSQSPSNKVTEKGKDVELRCDPISGHTALYWYRQSLGQGLEFLIYFQGNSAPDKSGLPSDRFSAERTGGSVSTLTIQRTQQEDSAVYLCASSLRDNYGYTFGSGTRLTVV.

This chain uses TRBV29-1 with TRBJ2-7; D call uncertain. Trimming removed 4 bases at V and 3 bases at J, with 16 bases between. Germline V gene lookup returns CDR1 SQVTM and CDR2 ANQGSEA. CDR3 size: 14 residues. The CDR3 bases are TGCAGCGTTGGAGTTGATGCCAGGTTCTACGAGCAGTACTTC. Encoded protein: CSVGVDARFYEQYF.

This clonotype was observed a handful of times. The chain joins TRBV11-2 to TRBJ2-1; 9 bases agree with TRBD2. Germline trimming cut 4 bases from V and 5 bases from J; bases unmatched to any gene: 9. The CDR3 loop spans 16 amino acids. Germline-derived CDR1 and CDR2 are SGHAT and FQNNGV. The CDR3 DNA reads TGTGCCAGCAGCTCCTTTGGCGGGGGGGTAAACAATGAGCAGTTCTTC. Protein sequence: CASSSFGGGVNNEQFF.

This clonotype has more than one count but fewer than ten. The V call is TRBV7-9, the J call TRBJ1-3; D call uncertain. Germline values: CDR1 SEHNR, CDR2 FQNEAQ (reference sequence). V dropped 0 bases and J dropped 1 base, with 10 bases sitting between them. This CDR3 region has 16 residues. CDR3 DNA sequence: TGTGCCAGCAGCTTAGCGCAGCCGGGGTCTGGAAACACCATATATTTT. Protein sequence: CASSLAQPGSGNTIYF.

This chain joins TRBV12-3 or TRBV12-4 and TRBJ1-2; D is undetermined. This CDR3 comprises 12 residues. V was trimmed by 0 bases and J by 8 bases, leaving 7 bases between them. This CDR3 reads CASSLARKGYTF. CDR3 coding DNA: TGTGCCAGCAGTTTAGCGAGGAAAGGCTACACCTTC.

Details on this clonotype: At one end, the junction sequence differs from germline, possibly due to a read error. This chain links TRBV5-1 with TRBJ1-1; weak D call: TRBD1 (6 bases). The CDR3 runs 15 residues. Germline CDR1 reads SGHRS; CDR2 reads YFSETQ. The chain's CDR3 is CAGSLGGGTNTEAFF. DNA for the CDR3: TGCGCCGGCAGCTTGGGCGGGGGCACGAACACTGAAGCTTTCTTT.

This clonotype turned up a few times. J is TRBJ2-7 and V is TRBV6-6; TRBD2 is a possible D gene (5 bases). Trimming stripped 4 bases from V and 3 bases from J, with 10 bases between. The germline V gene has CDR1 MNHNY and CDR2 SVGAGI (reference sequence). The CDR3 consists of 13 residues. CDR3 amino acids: CASSSMGDYEQYF. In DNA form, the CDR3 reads TGTGCCAGCAGTTCAATGGGAGACTACGAGCAGTACTTC.

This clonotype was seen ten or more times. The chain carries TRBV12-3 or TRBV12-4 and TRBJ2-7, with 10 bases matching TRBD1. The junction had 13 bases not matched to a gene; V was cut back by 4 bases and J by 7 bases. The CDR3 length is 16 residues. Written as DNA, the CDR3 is TGTGCCAGCAGTTCCAAATTAAGACAGGGGGCTAGAGAGCAGTACTTC. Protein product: CASSSKLRQGAREQYF.

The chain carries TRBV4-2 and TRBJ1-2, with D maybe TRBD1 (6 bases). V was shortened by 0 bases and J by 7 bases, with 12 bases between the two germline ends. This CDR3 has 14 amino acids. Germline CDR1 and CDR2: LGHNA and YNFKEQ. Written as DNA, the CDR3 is TGTGCCAGCAGCCAAGATATCGGACAGCCTGGCTACACCTTC. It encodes CASSQDIGQPGYTF.

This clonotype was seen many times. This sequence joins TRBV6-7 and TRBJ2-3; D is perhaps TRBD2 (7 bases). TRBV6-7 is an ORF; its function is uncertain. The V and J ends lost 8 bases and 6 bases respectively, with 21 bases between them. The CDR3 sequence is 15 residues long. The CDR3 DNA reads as TGTGCCAGCCCCCCCAGGTGCGGGGGCCGGGATACGCAGTATTTT. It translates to CASPPRCGGRDTQYF.

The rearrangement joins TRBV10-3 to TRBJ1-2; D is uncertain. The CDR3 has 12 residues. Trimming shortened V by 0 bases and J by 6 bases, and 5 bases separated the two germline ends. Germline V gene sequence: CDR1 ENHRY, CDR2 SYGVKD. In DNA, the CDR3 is TGTGCCATCAGTGAGTCGAGAGATGGCTACACCTTC. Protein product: CAISESRDGYTF.

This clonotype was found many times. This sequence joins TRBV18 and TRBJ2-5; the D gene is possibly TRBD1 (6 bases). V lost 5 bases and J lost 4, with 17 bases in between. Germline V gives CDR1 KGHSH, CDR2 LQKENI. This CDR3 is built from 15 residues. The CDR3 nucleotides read TGTGCCAGCTCAACGAACCAAGGGGGTTCAGAGACCCAGTACTTC. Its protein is CASSTNQGGSETQYF.

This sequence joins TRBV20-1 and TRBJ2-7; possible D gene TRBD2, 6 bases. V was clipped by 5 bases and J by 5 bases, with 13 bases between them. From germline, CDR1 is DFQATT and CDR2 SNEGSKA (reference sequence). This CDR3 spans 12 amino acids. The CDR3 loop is CSARRGKNEQYF. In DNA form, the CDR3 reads TGCAGTGCTCGACGGGGGAAAAACGAGCAGTACTTC.

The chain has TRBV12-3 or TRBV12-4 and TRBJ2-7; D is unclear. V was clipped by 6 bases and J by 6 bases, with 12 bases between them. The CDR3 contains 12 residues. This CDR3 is CASSPLGFEQYF. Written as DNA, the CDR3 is TGTGCCAGCAGCCCCCTGGGATTCGAGCAGTACTTC.

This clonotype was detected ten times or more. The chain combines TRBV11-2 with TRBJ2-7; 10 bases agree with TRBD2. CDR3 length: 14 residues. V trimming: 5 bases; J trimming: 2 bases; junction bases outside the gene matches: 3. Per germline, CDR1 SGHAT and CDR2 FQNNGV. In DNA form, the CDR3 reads TGTGCCAGCAGCCGAGCGGGGGGGCCCTACGAGCAGTACTTC. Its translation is CASSRAGGPYEQYF.

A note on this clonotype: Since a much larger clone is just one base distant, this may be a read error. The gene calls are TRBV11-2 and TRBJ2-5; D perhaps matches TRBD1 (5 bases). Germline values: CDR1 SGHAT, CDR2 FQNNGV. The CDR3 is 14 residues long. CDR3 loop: CASNLRWGGETQYF. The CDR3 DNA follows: TGTGCCAGCAACTTACGCTGGGGCGGAGAGACCCAGTACTTC. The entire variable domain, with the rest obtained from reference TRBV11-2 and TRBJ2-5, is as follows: EAGVAQSPRYKIIEKRQSVAFWCNPISGHATLYWYQQILGQGPKLLIQFQNNGVVDDSQLPKDRFSAERLKGVDSTLKIQPAKLEDSAVYLCASNLRWGGETQYFGPGTRLLVL.

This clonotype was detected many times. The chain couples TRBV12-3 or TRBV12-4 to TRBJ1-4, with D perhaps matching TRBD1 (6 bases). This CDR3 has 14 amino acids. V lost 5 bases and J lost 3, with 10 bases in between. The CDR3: CASSLDSPNEKLFF. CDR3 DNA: TGTGCCAGCAGTCTGGACAGTCCTAATGAAAAACTGTTTTTT.